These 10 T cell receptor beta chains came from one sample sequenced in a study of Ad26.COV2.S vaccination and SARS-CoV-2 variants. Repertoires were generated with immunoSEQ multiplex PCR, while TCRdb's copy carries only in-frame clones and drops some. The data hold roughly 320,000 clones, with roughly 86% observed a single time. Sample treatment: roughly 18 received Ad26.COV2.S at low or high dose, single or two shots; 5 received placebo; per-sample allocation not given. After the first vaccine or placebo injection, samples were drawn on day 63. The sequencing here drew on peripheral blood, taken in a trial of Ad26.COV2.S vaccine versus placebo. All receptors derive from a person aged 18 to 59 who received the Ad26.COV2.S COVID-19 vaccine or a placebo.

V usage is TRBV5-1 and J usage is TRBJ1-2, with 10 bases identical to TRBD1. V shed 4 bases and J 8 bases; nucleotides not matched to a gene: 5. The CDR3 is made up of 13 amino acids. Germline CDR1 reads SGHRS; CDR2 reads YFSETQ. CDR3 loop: CASSRGTGEGYTF. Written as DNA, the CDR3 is TGCGCCAGCAGCCGGGGGACAGGGGAAGGCTACACCTTC.

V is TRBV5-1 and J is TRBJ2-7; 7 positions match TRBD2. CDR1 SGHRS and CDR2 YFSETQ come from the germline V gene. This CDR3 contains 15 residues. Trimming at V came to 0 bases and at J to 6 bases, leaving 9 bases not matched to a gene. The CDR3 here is CASSLGGTTTSEQYF. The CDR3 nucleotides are TGCGCCAGCAGCTTGGGGGGGACTACCACCTCCGAGCAGTACTTC.

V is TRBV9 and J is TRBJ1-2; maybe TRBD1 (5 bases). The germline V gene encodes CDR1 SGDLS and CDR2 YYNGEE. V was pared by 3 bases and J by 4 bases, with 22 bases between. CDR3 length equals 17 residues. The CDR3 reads CASSGFFQGRDGYGYTF. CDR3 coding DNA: TGTGCCAGCAGCGGCTTCTTTCAAGGCAGGGATGGCTATGGCTACACCTTC.

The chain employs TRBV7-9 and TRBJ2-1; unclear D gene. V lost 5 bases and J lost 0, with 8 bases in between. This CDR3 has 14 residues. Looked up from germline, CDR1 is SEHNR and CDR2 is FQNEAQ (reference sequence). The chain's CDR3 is CASSPTSSYNEQFF. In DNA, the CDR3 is TGTGCCAGCAGCCCGACGAGCTCCTACAATGAGCAGTTCTTC.

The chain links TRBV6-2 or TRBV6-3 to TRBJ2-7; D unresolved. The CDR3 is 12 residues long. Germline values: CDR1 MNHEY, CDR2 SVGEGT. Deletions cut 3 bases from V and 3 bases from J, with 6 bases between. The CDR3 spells CASSYKDYEQYF. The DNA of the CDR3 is TGTGCCAGCAGTTATAAAGACTACGAGCAGTACTTC.

CDR3 sequence: CASSLTGPYNEQFF. CDR3 in DNA: TGTGCCAGCAGCCTGACAGGGCCCTACAATGAGCAGTTCTTC. The chain links TRBV3-1 (or the pseudogene TRBV3-2) to TRBJ2-1; 7 positions match TRBD1. V shed 4 bases, J shed 2 bases, and the junction held 2 bases outside the gene matches. Germline-derived CDR1 and CDR2 are LGHDT and YNNKEL (reference sequence). This CDR3 is built from 14 residues.

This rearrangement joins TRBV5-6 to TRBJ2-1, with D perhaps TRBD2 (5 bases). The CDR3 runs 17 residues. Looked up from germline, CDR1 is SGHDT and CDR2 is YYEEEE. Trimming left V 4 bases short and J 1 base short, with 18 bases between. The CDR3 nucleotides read TGTGCCAGCAGCCCCCCTTATCCCGGGATTTCCTACAATGAGCAGTTCTTC. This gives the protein CASSPPYPGISYNEQFF.

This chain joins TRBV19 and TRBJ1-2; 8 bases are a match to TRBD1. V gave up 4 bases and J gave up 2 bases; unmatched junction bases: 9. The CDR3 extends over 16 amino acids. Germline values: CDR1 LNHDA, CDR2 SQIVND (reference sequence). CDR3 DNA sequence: TGTGCCAGTAGTACTCCCGGACAGGGTATCAACTATGGCTACACCTTC. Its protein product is CASSTPGQGINYGYTF.

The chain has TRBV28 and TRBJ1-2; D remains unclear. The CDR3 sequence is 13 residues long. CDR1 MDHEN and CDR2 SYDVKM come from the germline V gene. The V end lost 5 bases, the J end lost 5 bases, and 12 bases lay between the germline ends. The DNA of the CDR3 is TGTGCCAGCAGTGAACGTGGACCTTATGGCTACACCTTC. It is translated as CASSERGPYGYTF.

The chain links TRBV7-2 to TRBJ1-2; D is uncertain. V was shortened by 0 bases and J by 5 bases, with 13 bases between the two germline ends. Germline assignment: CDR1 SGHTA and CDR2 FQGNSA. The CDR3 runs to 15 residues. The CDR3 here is CASSLAGSIGYGYTF. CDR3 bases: TGTGCCAGCAGCTTAGCGGGAAGTATTGGGTATGGCTACACCTTC.